Listed below are T cell receptor beta chains from one sample, sequenced in a study of T cell responses to AZD1222 COVID-19 vaccine. Some clones are missing from TCRdb's copy, which holds only in-frame ones; the method was immunoSEQ multiplex PCR. The table has about 140,000 clones, approximately 90% seen once. The sample in question was peripheral blood, obtained on day 0 of AZD1222 vaccination. All receptors come from an adult in good health. CDR3s include the opening cysteine and the closing phenylalanine or tryptophan. A D gene is named only where the DNA matches it firmly. Part of the rows lack a size; the others show once, few, many or a class for expanded clones.

clone_size,j_call,v_call,d_call,cdr3_nt,cdr3_aa
.,TRBJ1-1,TRBV12-3/TRBV12-4,.,TGTGCCAGCGGAAAGGTGTTACGTTGGGCTTTCTTT,CASGKVLRWAFF
.,TRBJ1-1,TRBV6-4,.,TGTGCCAGCAGATCATCGGGGAACACTGAAGCTTTCTTT,CASRSSGNTEAFF
.,TRBJ1-4,TRBV5-4,.,TGTGCCAGCAGCCTCAATAGGGCCCCGGCTTTGAATGAAAAACTGTTTTTT,CASSLNRAPALNEKLFF
.,TRBJ1-1,TRBV19,.,TGTGCCAGTAGTATTTCTTCCCGGGGGACTGAAGCTTTCTTT,CASSISSRGTEAFF
.,TRBJ2-3,TRBV11-1,TRBD1,TGTGCCAGCAGCCAGACAGGGATCGGCACAGATACGCAGTATTTT,CASSQTGIGTDTQYF
.,TRBJ2-7,TRBV18,TRBD1,TGTGCCAGCTCACCACCGGTCCGGACAGGGGGCAGGTACGAGCAGTACTTC,CASSPPVRTGGRYEQYF
.,TRBJ2-1,TRBV19,TRBD2,TGTGCCAGTAGTGCCCCGAGCGGGATCTACAATGAGCAGTTCTTC,CASSAPSGIYNEQFF
.,TRBJ1-5,TRBV19,.,TGTGCCAGTAGTATATGGGCAGATAGCAATCAGCCCCAGCATTTT,CASSIWADSNQPQHF
.,TRBJ2-1,TRBV5-6,TRBD2,TGTGCCAGCAAAAGACGCGGGAGGCCTGTCAATGAGCAGTTCTTC,CASKRRGRPVNEQFF
.,TRBJ2-7,TRBV4-1,TRBD1,TGCGCCAGCAGCCATTGGGACAGGGGGGACGACGAGCAGTACTTC,CASSHWDRGDDEQYF
.,TRBJ1-5,TRBV5-8,.,TGTGCCAGCAGCAGGGGACTCGCAGGCAATCAGCCCCAGCATTTT,CASSRGLAGNQPQHF
.,TRBJ1-4,TRBV5-8,.,TGTGCCAGCAGTCCGCGGGGGGCTTCTAATGAAAAACTGTTTTTT,CASSPRGASNEKLFF
.,TRBJ2-7,TRBV7-2,TRBD1,TGTGCCAGCAGCCATCAAAGGGGGCACACCTACGAGCAGTACTTC,CASSHQRGHTYEQYF
.,TRBJ2-7,TRBV4-3,.,TGCGCCAGCAGCCAAGATCTTGGACCCTCGGCCCCCTACGAGCAGTACTTC,CASSQDLGPSAPYEQYF
.,TRBJ1-6,TRBV7-8,TRBD1,TGTGCCAGCAGCTTTGGACAGGTCGTTGAGCCCCTCCACTTT,CASSFGQVVEPLHF
.,TRBJ2-1,TRBV19,.,TGTGCCAGTAGTATATACATTTACAATGAGCAGTTCTTC,CASSIYIYNEQFF
.,TRBJ2-7,TRBV5-6,TRBD2,TGTGCCAGCAGCTGGGGACTAGCGGGCGGTACTTACGAGCAGTACTTC,CASSWGLAGGTYEQYF
.,TRBJ2-1,TRBV5-1,TRBD1,TGCGCCAGCAGCTCCGGGACAGGTGCCCTCAATGAGCAGTTCTTC,CASSSGTGALNEQFF
.,TRBJ2-1,TRBV14,TRBD1,TGTGCCAGCAGCCTACAGGGGGCGCCGTACAATGAGCAGTTCTTC,CASSLQGAPYNEQFF
.,TRBJ1-1,TRBV9,.,TGTGCCAGCAGCACCTCCGGGGGACTGGCTTTCTTT,CASSTSGGLAFF
.,TRBJ1-6,TRBV5-6,.,TGTGCCAGCTCACAGGGTAATTCACCCCTCCACTTT,CASSQGNSPLHF
few,TRBJ2-7,TRBV19,.,TGTGCCAGTAGCATGGGGCACGCTCTAACCTACGAGCAGTACTTC,CASSMGHALTYEQYF
.,TRBJ1-3,TRBV9,.,TGTGCCAGCAGCGGTTCTGGAAACACCATATATTTT,CASSGSGNTIYF
few,TRBJ1-2,TRBV5-1,.,TGCGCCAGCAGACTTGAAGGAGACTATGGCTACACCTTC,CASRLEGDYGYTF
.,TRBJ2-7,TRBV5-4,TRBD2,TGTGCCAGCAGCTTGGCCGGACTAGCTAGGGACGAGCAGTACTTC,CASSLAGLARDEQYF
.,TRBJ1-3,TRBV9,TRBD1,TGTGCCAGCAGCGAAAACAGGGGGGACCCTGGAAACACCATATATTTT,CASSENRGDPGNTIYF
.,TRBJ2-7,TRBV5-4,.,TGTGCCAGCAGCTTGCGGGGTTCTGGCTACGAGCAGTACTTC,CASSLRGSGYEQYF
once,TRBJ2-1,TRBV7-9,.,TGTGCCAGCAGCCCCAGGGGTCCTGAGCAGTTCTTC,CASSPRGPEQFF
once,TRBJ1-1,TRBV30,.,TGTGCCGGATCCTCTGGGGGGGTGGGTGAAGCTTTCTTT,CAGSSGGVGEAFF
.,TRBJ2-7,TRBV20-1,.,TGCAGTGCTAGCGGACCCTACGAGCAGTACTTC,CSASGPYEQYF
.,TRBJ2-1,TRBV6-2/TRBV6-3,TRBD2,TGTGCCAGCAGTGGACTAGCGGGGGGATACAATGAGCAGTTCTTC,CASSGLAGGYNEQFF
once,TRBJ1-5,TRBV19,.,TGTGCCAGTAGCCTGACAGGTTCGGTACGTCAGCCCCAGCATTTT,CASSLTGSVRQPQHF
.,TRBJ1-6,TRBV5-4,.,TGTGCCAGCAGCTTGGGGGGACAAAATTCACCCCTCCACTTT,CASSLGGQNSPLHF
.,TRBJ2-6,TRBV10-3,.,TGTGCCATCAGTGAGCGGGTCCCAAACTCCCCCTCTGGGGCCAACGTCCTGACTTTC,CAISERVPNSPSGANVLTF
.,TRBJ2-3,TRBV19,TRBD2,TGTGCCAGTAGTATAAAACCGGCCCTACCGTGGGGACTAGCGGGAGGATGGCAGTATTTT,CASSIKPALPWGLAGGWQYF
.,TRBJ2-3,TRBV6-2/TRBV6-3,TRBD2,TGTGCCAGCAGTCCCTCCCTAGCGGGAGCAGATACGCAGTATTTT,CASSPSLAGADTQYF
once,TRBJ1-1,TRBV19,.,TGTGCCAGTAGTATCTTAGGGAACACTGAAGCTTTCTTT,CASSILGNTEAFF
.,TRBJ1-5,TRBV13,.,TGTGCCAGCAGCTTAGGCCCCCCAGGGGCAGCCCAGCCCCAGCATTTT,CASSLGPPGAAQPQHF
.,TRBJ1-5,TRBV6-1,.,TGTGCCAGCAGTGAAATACGACAAGTTAGCAATCAGCCCCAGCATTTT,CASSEIRQVSNQPQHF
.,TRBJ1-4,TRBV7-9,TRBD1,TGTGCCAGCAGCCCATCTACAGGGGGCCGGGGTGAAAAACTGTTTTTT,CASSPSTGGRGEKLFF
.,TRBJ1-6,TRBV7-2,.,TGTGCCAGCAGTTTCCAGGGGTCAAATTCACCCCTCCACTTT,CASSFQGSNSPLHF
.,TRBJ1-2,TRBV5-4,.,TGTGCCAGCAGCTTGGATAGTGGCTACACCTTC,CASSLDSGYTF
.,TRBJ2-5,TRBV25-1,TRBD1,TGTGCCAGCAGTGACTGGGGACAGGGGGAGACCCAGTACTTC,CASSDWGQGETQYF
.,TRBJ2-1,TRBV5-1,.,TGCGCCAGCAGCGCTTTAGAAGCTGCCTACAATGAGCAGTTCTTC,CASSALEAAYNEQFF
once,TRBJ2-7,TRBV28,.,TGTGCCAGCAGTTTAGAGGGGGGGGACGAGCAGTACTTC,CASSLEGGDEQYF
few,TRBJ2-7,TRBV20-1,.,TGCAGTGCTAGCGATCACGAGCAGTACTTC,CSASDHEQYF
.,TRBJ1-5,TRBV30,.,TGTGCCTGGAGTGTGGCAGGGGACCAGCCCCAGCATTTT,CAWSVAGDQPQHF
.,TRBJ1-5,TRBV30,.,TGTGCCTGGTCCAGACTCGGGACTGCCTCATCTCAGCCCCAGCATTTT,CAWSRLGTASSQPQHF
.,TRBJ1-1,TRBV7-9,.,TGTGCCAGCAGCTTCGAATTGGGGAACACTGAAGCTTTCTTT,CASSFELGNTEAFF